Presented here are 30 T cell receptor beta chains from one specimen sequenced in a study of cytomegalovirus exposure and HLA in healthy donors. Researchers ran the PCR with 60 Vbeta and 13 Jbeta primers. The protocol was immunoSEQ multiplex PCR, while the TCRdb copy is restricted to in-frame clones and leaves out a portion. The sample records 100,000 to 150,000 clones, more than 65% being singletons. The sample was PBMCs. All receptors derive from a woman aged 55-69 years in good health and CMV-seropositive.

The CDR3 nucleotides are TGCAGCGTTGTCGCGGGGAAACCGTACGAGCAGTACTTC. Protein: CSVVAGKPYEQYF. This chain links TRBV29-1 with TRBJ2-7, with a weak D call TRBD2 (6 bases). This CDR3 is 13 amino acids long. V was pared by 4 bases and J by 4 bases, with 14 bases between. Per germline, CDR1 SQVTM and CDR2 ANQGSEA.

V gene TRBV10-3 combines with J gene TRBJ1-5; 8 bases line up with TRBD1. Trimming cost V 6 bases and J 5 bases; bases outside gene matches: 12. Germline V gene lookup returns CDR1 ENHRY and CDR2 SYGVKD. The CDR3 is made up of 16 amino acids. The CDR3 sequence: CAISPSDRVEDQPQHF. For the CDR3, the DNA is TGTGCCATCAGCCCCTCGGACAGGGTTGAGGATCAGCCCCAGCATTTT.

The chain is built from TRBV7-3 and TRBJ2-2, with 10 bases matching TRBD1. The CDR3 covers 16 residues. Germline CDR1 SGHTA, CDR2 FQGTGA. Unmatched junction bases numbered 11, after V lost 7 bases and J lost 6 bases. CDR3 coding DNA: TGTGCCAGCAACTACGCCGGGACAGGGGAGGCCGGGGAGCTGTTTTTT. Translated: CASNYAGTGEAGELFF.

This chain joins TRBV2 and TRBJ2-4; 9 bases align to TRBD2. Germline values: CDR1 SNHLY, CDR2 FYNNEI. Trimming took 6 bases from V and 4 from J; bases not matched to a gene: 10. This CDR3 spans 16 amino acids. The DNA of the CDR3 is TGTGCCAGCAGGGGGGGCCTAGCGGGACTTAAAAACATTCAGTACTTC. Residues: CASRGGLAGLKNIQYF.

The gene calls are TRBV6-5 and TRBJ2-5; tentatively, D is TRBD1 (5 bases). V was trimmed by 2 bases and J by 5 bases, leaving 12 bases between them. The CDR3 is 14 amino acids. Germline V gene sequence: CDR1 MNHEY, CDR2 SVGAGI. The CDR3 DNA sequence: TGTGCCAGCAGTTACGGCAGGGCCAGGGAGACCCAGTACTTC. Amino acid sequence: CASSYGRARETQYF.

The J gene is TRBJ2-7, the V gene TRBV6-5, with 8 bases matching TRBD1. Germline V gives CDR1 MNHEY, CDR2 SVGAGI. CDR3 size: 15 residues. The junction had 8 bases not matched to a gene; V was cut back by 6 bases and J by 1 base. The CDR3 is CASRKQGVVSYEQYF. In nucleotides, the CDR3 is TGTGCCAGCAGAAAACAGGGGGTTGTGTCCTACGAGCAGTACTTC.

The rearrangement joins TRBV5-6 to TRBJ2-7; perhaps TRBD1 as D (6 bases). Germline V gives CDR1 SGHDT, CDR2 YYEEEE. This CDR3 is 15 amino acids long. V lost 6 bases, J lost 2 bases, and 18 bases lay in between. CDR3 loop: CASTREGDNAYEQYF. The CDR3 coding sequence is TGTGCCAGCACCCGAGAAGGGGACAATGCCTACGAGCAGTACTTC.

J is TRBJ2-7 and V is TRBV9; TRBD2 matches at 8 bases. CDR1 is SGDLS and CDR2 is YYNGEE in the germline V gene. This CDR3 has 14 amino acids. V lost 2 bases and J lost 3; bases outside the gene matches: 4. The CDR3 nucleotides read TGTGCCAGCAGCGTGTCCGGGGGGGGCTACGAGCAGTACTTC. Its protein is CASSVSGGGYEQYF.

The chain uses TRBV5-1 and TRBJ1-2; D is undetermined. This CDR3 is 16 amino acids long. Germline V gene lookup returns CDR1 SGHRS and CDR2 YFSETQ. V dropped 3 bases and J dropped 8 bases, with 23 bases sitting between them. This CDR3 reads CASSSSAGEERYGYTF. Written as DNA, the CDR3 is TGCGCCAGCAGCTCTTCCGCCGGGGAAGAACGATACGGCTACACCTTC.

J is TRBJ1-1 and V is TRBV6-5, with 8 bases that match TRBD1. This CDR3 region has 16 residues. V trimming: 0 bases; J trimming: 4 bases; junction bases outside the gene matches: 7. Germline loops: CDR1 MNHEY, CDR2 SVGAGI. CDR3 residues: CASSYSRLRGPTEAFF. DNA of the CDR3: TGTGCCAGCAGTTACTCCCGCCTCAGGGGGCCCACTGAAGCTTTCTTT.

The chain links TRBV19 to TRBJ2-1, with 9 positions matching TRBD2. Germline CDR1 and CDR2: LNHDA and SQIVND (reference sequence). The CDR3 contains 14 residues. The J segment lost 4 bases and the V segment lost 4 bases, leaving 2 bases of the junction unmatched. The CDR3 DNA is TGTGCCAGTAGTAACGGACTAGCGTACAATGAGCAGTTCTTC. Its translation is CASSNGLAYNEQFF. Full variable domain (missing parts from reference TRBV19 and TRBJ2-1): DGGITQSPKYLFRKEGQNVTLSCEQNLNHDAMYWYRQDPGQGLRLIYYSQIVNDFQKGDIAEGYSVSREKKESFPLTVTSAQKNPTAFYLCASSNGLAYNEQFFGPGTRLTVL.

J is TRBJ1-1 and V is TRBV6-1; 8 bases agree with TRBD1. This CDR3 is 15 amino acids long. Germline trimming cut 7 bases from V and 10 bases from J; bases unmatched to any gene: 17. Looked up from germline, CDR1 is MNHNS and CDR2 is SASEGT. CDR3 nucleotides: TGTGCCAGCACCCCGCCCGGGACAGGCCCCGCCGTAGCTTTCTTT. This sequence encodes CASTPPGTGPAVAFF.

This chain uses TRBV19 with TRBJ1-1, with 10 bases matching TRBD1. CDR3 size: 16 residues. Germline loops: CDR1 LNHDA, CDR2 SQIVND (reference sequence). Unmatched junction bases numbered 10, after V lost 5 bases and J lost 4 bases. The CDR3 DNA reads TGTGCCAGTAGTCCAGGACAGGGGGGGTTATCCACTGAAGCTTTCTTT. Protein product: CASSPGQGGLSTEAFF.

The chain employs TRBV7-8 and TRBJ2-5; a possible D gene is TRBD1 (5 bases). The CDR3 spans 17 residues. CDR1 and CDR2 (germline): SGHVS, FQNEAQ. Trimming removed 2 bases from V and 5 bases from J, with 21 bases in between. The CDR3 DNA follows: TGTGCCAGCAGCTTATTAGGGCCCCAGGGTCGGTGGGAGACCCAGTACTTC. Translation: CASSLLGPQGRWETQYF. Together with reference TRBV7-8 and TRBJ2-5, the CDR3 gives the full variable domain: GAGVSQSPRYKVAKRGQDVALRCDPISGHVSLFWYQQALGQGPEFLTYFQNEAQLDKSGLPSDRFFAERPEGSVSTLKIQRTQQEDSAVYLCASSLLGPQGRWETQYFGPGTRLLVL.

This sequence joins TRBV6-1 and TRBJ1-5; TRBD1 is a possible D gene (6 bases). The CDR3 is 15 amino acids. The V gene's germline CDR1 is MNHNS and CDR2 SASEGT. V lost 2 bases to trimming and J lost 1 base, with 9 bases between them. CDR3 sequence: CASSERGASNQPQHF. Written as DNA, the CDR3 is TGTGCCAGCAGTGAACGGGGGGCCAGCAATCAGCCCCAGCATTTT.

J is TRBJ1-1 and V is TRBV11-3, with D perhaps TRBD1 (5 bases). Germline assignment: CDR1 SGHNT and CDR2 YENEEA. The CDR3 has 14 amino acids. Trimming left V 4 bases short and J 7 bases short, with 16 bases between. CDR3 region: CASSSRGEKSEAFF. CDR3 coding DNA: TGTGCCAGCAGCTCCCGGGGGGAAAAGAGTGAAGCTTTCTTT.

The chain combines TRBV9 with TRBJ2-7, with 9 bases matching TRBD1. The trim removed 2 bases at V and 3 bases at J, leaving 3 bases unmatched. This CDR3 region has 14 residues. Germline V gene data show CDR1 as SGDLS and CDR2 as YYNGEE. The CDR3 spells CASSVGDRVYEQYF. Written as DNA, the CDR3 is TGTGCCAGCAGCGTGGGGGACAGGGTCTACGAGCAGTACTTC.

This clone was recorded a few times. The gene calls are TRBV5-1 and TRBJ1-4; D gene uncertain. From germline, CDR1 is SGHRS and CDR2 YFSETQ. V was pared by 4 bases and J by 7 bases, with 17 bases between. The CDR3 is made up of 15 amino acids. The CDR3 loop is CASSPWSSEGEKLFF. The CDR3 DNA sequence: TGCGCCAGCAGCCCTTGGTCCTCCGAGGGTGAAAAACTGTTTTTT.

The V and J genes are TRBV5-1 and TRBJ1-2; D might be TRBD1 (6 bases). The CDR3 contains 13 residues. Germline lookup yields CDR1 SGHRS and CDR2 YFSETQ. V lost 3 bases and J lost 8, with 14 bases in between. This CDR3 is CASSYQGNDGYTF. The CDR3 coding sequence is TGCGCCAGCAGCTATCAGGGGAATGACGGCTACACCTTC.

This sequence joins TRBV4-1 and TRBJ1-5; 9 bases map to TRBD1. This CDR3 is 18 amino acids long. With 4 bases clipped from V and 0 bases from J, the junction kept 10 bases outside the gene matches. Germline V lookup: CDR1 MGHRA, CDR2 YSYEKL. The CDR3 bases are TGCGCCAGCAGCCCCCTCTGGACAGGGGACCATAGCAATCAGCCCCAGCATTTT. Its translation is CASSPLWTGDHSNQPQHF.

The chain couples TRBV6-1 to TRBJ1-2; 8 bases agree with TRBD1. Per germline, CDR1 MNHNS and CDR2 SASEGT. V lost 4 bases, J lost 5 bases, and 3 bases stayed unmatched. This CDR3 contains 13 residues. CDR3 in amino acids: CASSGDRRYGYTF. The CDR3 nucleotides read TGTGCCAGCAGTGGGGACAGGCGTTATGGCTACACCTTC.

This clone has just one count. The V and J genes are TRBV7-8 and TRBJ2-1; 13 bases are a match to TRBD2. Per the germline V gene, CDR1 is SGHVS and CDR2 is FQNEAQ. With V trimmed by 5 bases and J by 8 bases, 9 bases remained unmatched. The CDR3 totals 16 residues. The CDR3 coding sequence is TGTGCCAGCAGCGCCCAACTAGCGGGGGGGCCTTATGAGCAGTTCTTC. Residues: CASSAQLAGGPYEQFF.

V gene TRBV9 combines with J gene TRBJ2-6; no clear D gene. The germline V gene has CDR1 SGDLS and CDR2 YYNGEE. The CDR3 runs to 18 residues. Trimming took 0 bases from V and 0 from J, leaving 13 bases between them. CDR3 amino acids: CASSVASRGGSGANVLTF. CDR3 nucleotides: TGTGCCAGCAGCGTAGCTTCGAGAGGCGGCTCTGGGGCCAACGTCCTGACTTTC.

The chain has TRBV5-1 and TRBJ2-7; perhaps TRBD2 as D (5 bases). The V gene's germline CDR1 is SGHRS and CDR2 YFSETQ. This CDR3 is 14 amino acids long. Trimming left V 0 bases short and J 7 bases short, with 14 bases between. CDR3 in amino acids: CASSLGAPGREQYF. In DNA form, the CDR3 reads TGCGCCAGCAGCTTGGGGGCGCCGGGGAGAGAGCAGTACTTC.

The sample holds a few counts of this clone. The CDR3 sequence is CASSLSREDEQFF. CDR3 in DNA: TGTGCCAGCAGTTTATCGAGGGAGGATGAGCAGTTCTTC. The chain combines TRBV27 with TRBJ2-1; possibly TRBD2 for D (6 bases). CDR3 size: 13 residues. Trimming cost V 0 bases and J 8 bases, with 8 bases left between them. CDR1 and CDR2 from the germline V gene are MNHEY and SMNVEV (reference sequence).

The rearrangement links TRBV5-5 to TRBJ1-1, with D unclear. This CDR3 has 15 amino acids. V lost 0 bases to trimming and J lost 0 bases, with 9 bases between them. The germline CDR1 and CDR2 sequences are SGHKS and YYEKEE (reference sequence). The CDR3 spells CASSLVQSLNTEAFF. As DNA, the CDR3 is TGTGCCAGCAGCTTGGTACAGAGTCTGAACACTGAAGCTTTCTTT.

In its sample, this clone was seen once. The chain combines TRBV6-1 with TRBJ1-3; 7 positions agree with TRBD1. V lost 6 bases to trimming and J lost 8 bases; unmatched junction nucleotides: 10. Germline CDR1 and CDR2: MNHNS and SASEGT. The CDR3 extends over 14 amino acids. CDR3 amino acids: CASRKDSGGYTIYF. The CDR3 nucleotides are TGTGCCAGCAGGAAGGATTCAGGGGGATACACCATATATTTT.

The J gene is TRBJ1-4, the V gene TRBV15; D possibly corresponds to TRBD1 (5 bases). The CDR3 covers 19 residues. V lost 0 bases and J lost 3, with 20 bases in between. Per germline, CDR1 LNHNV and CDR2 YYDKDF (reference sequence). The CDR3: CATSRDGVVGGLANEKLFF. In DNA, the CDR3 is TGTGCCACCAGCAGAGATGGGGTGGTGGGGGGTCTGGCTAATGAAAAACTGTTTTTT.

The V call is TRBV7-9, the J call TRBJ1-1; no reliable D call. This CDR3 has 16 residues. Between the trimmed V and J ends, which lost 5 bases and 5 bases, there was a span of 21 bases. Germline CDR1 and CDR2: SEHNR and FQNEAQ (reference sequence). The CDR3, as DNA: TGTGCCAGCAGCCTAGGAGCTGGGTGGGGAGAGACTGAAGCTTTCTTT. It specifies CASSLGAGWGETEAFF.

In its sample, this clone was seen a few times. CDR3 region: CASRQTTGLYF. The CDR3 DNA is TGTGCCAGCAGGCAGACGACAGGGCTGTATTTT. The chain carries TRBV6-5 and TRBJ2-3, with 7 bases identical to TRBD1. V was clipped by 6 bases and J by 14 bases; unmatched bases: 8. CDR3 size: 11 residues. The V gene's germline CDR1 is MNHEY and CDR2 SVGAGI.